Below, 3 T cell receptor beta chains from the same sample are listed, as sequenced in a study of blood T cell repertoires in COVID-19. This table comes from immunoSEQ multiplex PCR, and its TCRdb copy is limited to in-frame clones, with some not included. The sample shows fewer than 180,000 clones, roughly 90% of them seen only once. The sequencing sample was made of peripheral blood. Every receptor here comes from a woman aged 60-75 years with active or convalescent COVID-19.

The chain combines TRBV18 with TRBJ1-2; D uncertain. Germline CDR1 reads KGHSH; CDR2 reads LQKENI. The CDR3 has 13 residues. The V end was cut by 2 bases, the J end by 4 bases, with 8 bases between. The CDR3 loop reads CASSPENSYGYTF. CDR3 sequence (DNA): TGTGCCAGCTCACCAGAGAACAGCTATGGCTACACCTTC.

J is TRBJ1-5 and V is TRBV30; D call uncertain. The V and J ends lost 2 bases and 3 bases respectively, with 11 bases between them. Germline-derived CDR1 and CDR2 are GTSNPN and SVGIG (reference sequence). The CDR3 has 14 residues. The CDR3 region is CAWSSSGYNQPQHF. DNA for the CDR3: TGTGCCTGGAGTTCCAGCGGCTACAATCAGCCCCAGCATTTT.

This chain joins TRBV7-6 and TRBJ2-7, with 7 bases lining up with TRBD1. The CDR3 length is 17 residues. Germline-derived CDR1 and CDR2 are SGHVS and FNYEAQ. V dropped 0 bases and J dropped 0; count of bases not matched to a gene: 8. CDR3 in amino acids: CASSLAPTGPSSYEQYF. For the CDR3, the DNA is TGTGCCAGCAGCTTAGCCCCGACAGGGCCGAGCTCCTACGAGCAGTACTTC.